Following are 26 T cell receptor beta chains from one sample sequenced in a study of control samples from healthy donors and cancer patients. Generated by immunoSEQ multiplex PCR, the TCRdb table keeps only in-frame clones and is missing some. In the table there are about 130,000 clones, 70% to 90% of which are singletons. The sequenced sample consisted of blood. The receptor set was obtained from a man aged 45-65 years in good health.

In its sample, this clone was seen once. The chain is built from TRBV2 and TRBJ2-7; 9 nucleotides agree with TRBD1. This CDR3 has 14 residues. V was clipped by 4 bases and J by 2 bases; unmatched bases: 3. Germline CDR1 and CDR2: SNHLY and FYNNEI. The CDR3 bases are TGTGCCAGCAGTGCGGGGACAGGGCCCTACGAGCAGTACTTC. Protein: CASSAGTGPYEQYF.

The chain uses TRBV25-1 and TRBJ1-4, with 11 bases lining up with TRBD1. From germline, CDR1 is MGHDK and CDR2 SYGVNS. The CDR3 has 13 amino acids. J was trimmed by 8 bases and V by 6 bases; bases with no gene match: 2. Here the CDR3 DNA reads TGTGCCAGCAGGGACAGGGGGCGCGAAAAACTGTTTTTT. Translated: CASRDRGREKLFF.

This clone has only a few counts. The V call is TRBV30, the J call TRBJ2-2, with a possible D match to TRBD2 (6 bases). The CDR3 has 21 amino acids. The V and J ends lost 1 base and 1 base respectively, with 28 bases between them. Germline V CDR1 and CDR2: GTSNPN, SVGIG (reference sequence). CDR3 in amino acids: CAWSAFTGTLLAEKNTGELFF. The CDR3 DNA reads TGTGCCTGGAGTGCTTTTACGGGAACGCTATTAGCGGAAAAGAACACCGGGGAGCTGTTTTTT.

This clone was seen only a few times. The chain is built from TRBV28 and TRBJ2-5; 8 bases are shared with TRBD1. Trimming cost V 6 bases and J 3 bases; bases outside gene matches: 6. This CDR3 spans 14 amino acids. Germline CDR1 MDHEN, CDR2 SYDVKM. This CDR3 reads CASSSGQGKETQYF. In DNA, the CDR3 is TGTGCCAGCAGCTCCGGACAGGGAAAAGAGACCCAGTACTTC. Complete variable domain (other parts from reference TRBV28 and TRBJ2-5): DVKVTQSSRYLVKRTGEKVFLECVQDMDHENMFWYRQDPGLGLRLIYFSYDVKMKEKGDIPEGYSVSREKKERFSLILESASTNQTSMYLCASSSGQGKETQYFGPGTRLLVL.

This chain connects TRBV18 to TRBJ1-1; D unresolved. The germline gives CDR1 KGHSH, CDR2 LQKENI. The CDR3 is 15 residues long. V lost 3 bases and J 0 bases, leaving 11 bases between the germline ends. CDR3 coding DNA: TGTGCCAGCTCACCGTCCCAGACACTGAACACTGAAGCTTTCTTT. Translated, it gives CASSPSQTLNTEAFF.

The chain is built from TRBV23-1 and TRBJ1-5; D possibly corresponds to TRBD1 (5 bases). TRBV23-1 is noted as an ORF with a role that remains uncertain. V dropped 8 bases and J dropped 4 bases, with 24 bases sitting between them. The CDR3 length is 17 residues. The CDR3 DNA reads as TGCGCCAGCCGACAAAGGCAGGGAGGCACCATTAATCAGCCCCAGCATTTT. It is translated as CASRQRQGGTINQPQHF.

The chain carries TRBV11-3 and TRBJ1-4; possibly TRBD1 for D (5 bases). V was clipped by 1 base and J by 8 bases, with 14 bases between them. CDR1 is SGHNT, CDR2 YENEEA, per germline. This CDR3 has 15 amino acids. The CDR3 spells CASSLVDSQVEKLFF. For the CDR3, the DNA is TGTGCCAGCAGCTTAGTTGACAGTCAGGTGGAAAAACTGTTTTTT.

This clone was seen more than once but under ten times. The gene calls are TRBV20-1 and TRBJ2-3, with D unclear. Trimming took 3 bases from V and 1 from J, leaving 14 bases between them. Per the germline V gene, CDR1 is DFQATT and CDR2 is SNEGSKA (reference sequence). The CDR3 has 15 amino acids. CDR3 in amino acids: CSASTALDGTDTQYF. CDR3 bases: TGCAGTGCTAGTACCGCTTTGGATGGCACAGATACGCAGTATTTT.

The chain links TRBV29-1 to TRBJ2-7; TRBD1 might be the D (6 bases). The V end was cut by 6 bases, the J end by 0 bases, with 18 bases between. The CDR3 runs 15 residues. Germline V gene data show CDR1 as SQVTM and CDR2 as ANQGSEA. As DNA, the CDR3 is TGCAGCGTCCTCCCGGGACACCAGAGCTCCTACGAGCAGTACTTC. This sequence encodes CSVLPGHQSSYEQYF.

V and J are TRBV2 and TRBJ1-6, with no clear D. Trimming left V 3 bases short and J 0 bases short, with 9 bases between. This CDR3 region has 16 residues. CDR1 is SNHLY, CDR2 FYNNEI, per germline. The CDR3 bases are TGTGCCAGCAGTGACTCCAGGAGCTCCTATAATTCACCCCTCCACTTT. Its protein product is CASSDSRSSYNSPLHF.

The rearrangement links TRBV9 to TRBJ1-3; D uncertain. The germline V gene encodes CDR1 SGDLS and CDR2 YYNGEE. This CDR3 is 15 amino acids long. Trimming stripped 0 bases from V and 3 bases from J, with 10 bases between. The CDR3 spells CASSVGGGLGNTIYF. The CDR3 coding sequence is TGTGCCAGCAGCGTAGGTGGTGGGCTTGGAAACACCATATATTTT.

This clone has a single count. The chain is built from TRBV5-1 and TRBJ2-1, with D perhaps TRBD1 or TRBD2 (5 bases each). V shed 2 bases and J shed 6 bases, with 12 bases lying between them. This CDR3 is 14 amino acids long. Germline V CDR1 and CDR2: SGHRS, YFSETQ. The CDR3 DNA sequence: TGCGCCAGCAGCTTTAGGGACGGGGTCAATGAGCAGTTCTTC. It codes for CASSFRDGVNEQFF.

The CDR3 DNA reads TGTGCCAGCAGAAACACCTACGAGCAGTACTTC. It codes for CASRNTYEQYF. The chain carries TRBV6-5 and TRBJ2-7; D call uncertain. The V end lost 6 bases, the J end lost 2 bases, and 5 bases lay between the germline ends. The CDR3 contains 11 residues. CDR1 MNHEY and CDR2 SVGAGI come from the germline V gene.

The chain has TRBV9 and TRBJ2-3; D possibly matches TRBD1 or TRBD2 (5 bases each). Trimming removed 0 bases from V and 6 bases from J, with 14 bases in between. From germline, CDR1 is SGDLS and CDR2 YYNGEE. This CDR3 has 15 amino acids. The CDR3 coding sequence is TGTGCCAGCAGCGTAGAGATTGGGGGTACGGATACGCAGTATTTT. Translating gives CASSVEIGGTDTQYF. The whole variable domain, filled in from reference TRBV9 and TRBJ2-3, reads DSGVTQTPKHLITATGQRVTLRCSPRSGDLSVYWYQQSLDQGLQFLIQYYNGEERAKGNILERFSAQQFPDLHSELNLSSLELGDSALYFCASSVEIGGTDTQYFGPGTRLTVL.

This chain uses TRBV10-3 with TRBJ2-2; D not resolved. This CDR3 region has 13 residues. V was shortened by 5 bases and J by 6 bases, with 10 bases between the two germline ends. Germline CDR1 and CDR2: ENHRY and SYGVKD. CDR3 DNA sequence: TGTGCCATCAGTCCCGATGATTCCGGGGAGCTGTTTTTT. Protein: CAISPDDSGELFF.

This sequence joins TRBV9 and TRBJ1-2, with no clear D. This CDR3 is 17 amino acids long. Trimming removed 3 bases from V and 2 bases from J, with 20 bases in between. Germline V lookup: CDR1 SGDLS, CDR2 YYNGEE. CDR3 amino acids: CASSAIPSAKGNYGYTF. In nucleotides, the CDR3 is TGTGCCAGCAGCGCCATACCTAGCGCTAAAGGGAACTATGGCTACACCTTC.

V is TRBV19 and J is TRBJ1-2; no clear D. Germline V gene data show CDR1 as LNHDA and CDR2 as SQIVND (reference sequence). Between the trimmed V and J ends, which lost 5 bases and 2 bases, there was a span of 15 bases. The CDR3 extends over 15 amino acids. This chain's CDR3 is CASSAPGLSNYGYTF. CDR3 DNA sequence: TGTGCCAGTAGTGCCCCCGGACTTTCCAACTATGGCTACACCTTC.

The genes are TRBV21-1 and TRBJ2-2. TRBV21-1 is a pseudogene locus. CDR3 length: 16 amino acids. The CDR3 DNA reads as TGTGCCAGCAGCACAGGAGGGGGGAATTGTACCGGGGAGCTGTTTTTT. This translates into CASSTGGGNCTGELFF.

The V gene is TRBV19, the J gene TRBJ1-6; 7 positions match TRBD1. The V segment lost 5 bases and the J segment 9 bases; nucleotides outside the gene matches: 7. Germline lookup yields CDR1 LNHDA and CDR2 SQIVND (reference sequence). CDR3 size: 14 residues. CDR3 DNA sequence: TGTGCCAGTAGTGAGTGGGACAGAGGTTCACCCCTCCACTTT. Residues: CASSEWDRGSPLHF.

This clone turned up a few times. This chain uses TRBV5-4 with TRBJ1-2; the match to TRBD1 covers 7 bases. Per the germline V gene, CDR1 is SGHNT and CDR2 is YYREEE (reference sequence). Trimming took 6 bases from V and 4 from J; bases not matched to a gene: 6. CDR3 length equals 13 residues. The CDR3, as DNA: TGTGCCAGCAACAGGGGTGGGAGCTATGGCTACACCTTC. Protein sequence: CASNRGGSYGYTF.

This chain links TRBV2 with TRBJ1-5; D uncertain. V was pared by 2 bases and J by 6 bases, with 8 bases between. Germline values: CDR1 SNHLY, CDR2 FYNNEI. The CDR3 has 13 amino acids. The CDR3 here is CASSEPTGQPQHF. The CDR3 bases are TGTGCCAGCAGTGAACCCACCGGTCAGCCCCAGCATTTT. Full variable domain (rest looked up from reference TRBV2 and TRBJ1-5): EPEVTQTPSHQVTQMGQEVILRCVPISNHLYFYWYRQILGQKVEFLVSFYNNEISEKSEIFDDQFSVERPDGSNFTLKIRSTKLEDSAMYFCASSEPTGQPQHFGDGTRLSIL.

This clone was detected many times. This chain joins TRBV11-2 and TRBJ1-1, with a possible D match to TRBD1 (6 bases). Germline CDR1 is SGHAT and CDR2 is FQNNGV. V shed 4 bases and J shed 6 bases, with 18 bases lying between them. This CDR3 has 15 residues. The CDR3 coding sequence is TGTGCCAGCAGCTACCAATCAGGGGTAAGCTCTGAAGCTTTCTTT. Translated: CASSYQSGVSSEAFF.

In its sample, this clone was seen a few times. The CDR3 DNA is TGTGCCTGGAGTAAAACAGGGGATGCCGCTGGCTACACCTTC. It codes for CAWSKTGDAAGYTF. The V and J genes are TRBV30 and TRBJ1-2; 7 bases map to TRBD1. The CDR3 spans 14 residues. The J segment lost 7 bases and the V segment lost 2 bases, leaving 10 bases of the junction unmatched. Germline loops: CDR1 GTSNPN, CDR2 SVGIG (reference sequence).

The genes are TRBV18 and TRBJ2-3; D unclear. Germline V lookup: CDR1 KGHSH, CDR2 LQKENI. V lost 3 bases and J 4 bases, leaving 14 bases between the germline ends. The CDR3 is 15 residues long. CDR3 loop: CASSPQLMKADTQYF. CDR3 coding DNA: TGTGCCAGCTCACCTCAGTTGATGAAGGCAGATACGCAGTATTTT.

V and J are TRBV30 and TRBJ1-1; D is unresolved. V gave up 0 bases and J gave up 0 bases, with 14 bases separating them. This CDR3 contains 16 residues. The V gene's germline CDR1 is GTSNPN and CDR2 SVGIG (reference sequence). CDR3 sequence: CAWSVARSLMNTEAFF. The CDR3 region has the DNA TGTGCCTGGAGTGTAGCAAGGTCGCTCATGAACACTGAAGCTTTCTTT. The full variable domain, its missing parts supplied by reference TRBV30 and TRBJ1-1, is SQTIHQWPATLVQPVGSPLSLECTVEGTSNPNLYWYRQAAGRGLQLLFYSVGIGQISSEVPQNLSASRPQDRQFILSSKKLLLSDSGFYLCAWSVARSLMNTEAFFGQGTRLTVV.

The genes are TRBV23-1 and TRBJ1-6; TRBD1 is a possible D gene (5 bases). TRBV23-1 is marked as an open reading frame, function uncertain. The CDR3 length is 15 residues. V was trimmed by 0 bases and J by 10 bases, leaving 13 bases between them. CDR3 in DNA: TGCGCCAGCAGTCAATCGATGCCGGGGGTATCACCCCTCCACTTT. This gives the protein CASSQSMPGVSPLHF.